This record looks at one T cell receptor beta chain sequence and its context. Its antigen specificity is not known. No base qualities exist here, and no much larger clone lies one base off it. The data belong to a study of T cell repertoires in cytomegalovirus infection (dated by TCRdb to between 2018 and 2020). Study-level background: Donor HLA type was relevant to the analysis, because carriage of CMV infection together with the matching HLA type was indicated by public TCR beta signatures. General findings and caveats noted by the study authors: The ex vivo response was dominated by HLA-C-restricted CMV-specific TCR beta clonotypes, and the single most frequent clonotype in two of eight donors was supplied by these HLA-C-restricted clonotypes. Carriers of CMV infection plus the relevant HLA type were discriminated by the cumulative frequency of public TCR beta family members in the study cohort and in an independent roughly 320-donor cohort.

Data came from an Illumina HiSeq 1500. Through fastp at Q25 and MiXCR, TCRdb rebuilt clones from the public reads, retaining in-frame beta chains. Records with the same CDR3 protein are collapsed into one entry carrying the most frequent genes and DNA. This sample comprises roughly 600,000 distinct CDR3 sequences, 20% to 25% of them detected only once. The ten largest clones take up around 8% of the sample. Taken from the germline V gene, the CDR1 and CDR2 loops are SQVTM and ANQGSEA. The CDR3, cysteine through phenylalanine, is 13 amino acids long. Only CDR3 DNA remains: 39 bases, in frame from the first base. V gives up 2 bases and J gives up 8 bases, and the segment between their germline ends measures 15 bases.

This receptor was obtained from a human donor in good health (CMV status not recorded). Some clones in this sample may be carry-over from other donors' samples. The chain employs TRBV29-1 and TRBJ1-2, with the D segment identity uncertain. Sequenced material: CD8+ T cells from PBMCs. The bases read TGCAGCGTTGAATCCGGGTCCTGGGAGGGCTACACCTTC. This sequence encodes CSVESGSWEGYTF.